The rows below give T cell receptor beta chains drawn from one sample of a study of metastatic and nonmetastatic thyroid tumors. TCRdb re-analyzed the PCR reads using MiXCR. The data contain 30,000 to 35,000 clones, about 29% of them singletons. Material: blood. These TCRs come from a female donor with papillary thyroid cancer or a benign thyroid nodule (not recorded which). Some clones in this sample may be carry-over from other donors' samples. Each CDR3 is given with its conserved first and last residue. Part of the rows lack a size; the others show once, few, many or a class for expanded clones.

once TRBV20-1 CFASSRDINTGELFF
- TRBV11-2 CASSLGEGETQYF
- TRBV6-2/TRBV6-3 CASSLAGEPGNGELFF
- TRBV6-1 CASTVEEVGGNTIYF
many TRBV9 CASSVIPHEQFF
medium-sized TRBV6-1 CASRQYREHPKVSF
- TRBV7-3 CASSLMASESLSGYTF
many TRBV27 CASSLGGRELFF
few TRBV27 CASSLRAENTEAFF
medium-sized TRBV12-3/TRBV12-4 CASSLKGVHEQYF
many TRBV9 CASSVALTGGNTGELFF
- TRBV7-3 CASSLRPRDRPYELYF
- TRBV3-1 CASSQRYSPLHF
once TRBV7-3 CASISDYGNTIYF
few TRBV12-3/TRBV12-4 CASSRDPGGEQFF
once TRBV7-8 CASSQLAVEETQYF
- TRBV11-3 CASGFLDGYEQYF
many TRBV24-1 CATSSGQGAFF
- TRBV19 CASSMSGPYEQYF
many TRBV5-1 CASSLAGTITEAFF
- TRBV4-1 CASSQARRRLVAFF
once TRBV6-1 CASRPGQSNEQYF
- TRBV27 CASSFTRGRVTGELFF
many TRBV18 CASSRQPGGQETQYF
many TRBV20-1 CSASLSSNEQFF
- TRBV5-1 CASSFGGEGETQYF
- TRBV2 CASLSLTGVTGELFF
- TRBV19 CASSLVESQTGELFF
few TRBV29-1 CSVIEGTQSYEQYF
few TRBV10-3 CATLGSGDFSSYEQYF